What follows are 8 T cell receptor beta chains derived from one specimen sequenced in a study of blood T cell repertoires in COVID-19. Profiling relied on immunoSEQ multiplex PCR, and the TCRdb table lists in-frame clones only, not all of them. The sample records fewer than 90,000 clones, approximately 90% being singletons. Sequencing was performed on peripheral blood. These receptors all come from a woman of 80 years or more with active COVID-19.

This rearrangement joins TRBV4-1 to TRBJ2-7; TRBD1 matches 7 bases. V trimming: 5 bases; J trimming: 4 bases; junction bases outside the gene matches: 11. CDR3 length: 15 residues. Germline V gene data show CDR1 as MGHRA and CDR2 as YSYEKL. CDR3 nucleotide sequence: TGCGCCAGCAGCAAAACCGGGACAGTAACTTACGAGCAGTACTTC. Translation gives CASSKTGTVTYEQYF.

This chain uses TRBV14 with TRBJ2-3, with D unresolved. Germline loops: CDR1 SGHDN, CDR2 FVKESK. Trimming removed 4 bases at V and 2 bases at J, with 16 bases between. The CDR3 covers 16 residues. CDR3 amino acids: CASSLLGSRLTDTQYF. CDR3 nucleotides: TGTGCCAGCAGCCTGCTGGGTTCGCGGCTCACAGATACGCAGTATTTT.

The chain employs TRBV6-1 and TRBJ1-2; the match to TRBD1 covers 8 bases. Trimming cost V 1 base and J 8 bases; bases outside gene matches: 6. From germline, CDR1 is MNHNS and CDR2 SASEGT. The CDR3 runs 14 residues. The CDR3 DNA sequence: TGTGCCAGCAGTGAAGAGACAGGGGTAAGGGGCTACACCTTC. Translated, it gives CASSEETGVRGYTF.

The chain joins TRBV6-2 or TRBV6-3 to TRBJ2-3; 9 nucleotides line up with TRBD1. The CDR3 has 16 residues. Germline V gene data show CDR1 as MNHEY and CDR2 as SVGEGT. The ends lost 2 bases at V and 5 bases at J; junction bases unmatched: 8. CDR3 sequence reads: CASSYGMTGGVDTQYF. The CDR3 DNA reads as TGTGCCAGCAGTTACGGGATGACAGGGGGGGTAGATACGCAGTATTTT.

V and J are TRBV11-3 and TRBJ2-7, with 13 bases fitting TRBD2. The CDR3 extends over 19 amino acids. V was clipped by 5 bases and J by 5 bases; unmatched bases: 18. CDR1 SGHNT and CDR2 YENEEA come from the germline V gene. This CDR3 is CASSKGLAGNDLTGDEQYF. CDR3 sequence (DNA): TGTGCCAGCAGCAAGGGACTAGCGGGAAACGACCTCACCGGGGACGAGCAGTACTTC.

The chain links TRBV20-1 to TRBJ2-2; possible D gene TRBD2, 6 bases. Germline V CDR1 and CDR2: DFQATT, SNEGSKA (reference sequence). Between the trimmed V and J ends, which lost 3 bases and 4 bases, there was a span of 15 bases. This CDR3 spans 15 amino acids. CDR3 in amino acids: CSASLLARGTGELFF. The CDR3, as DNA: TGCAGTGCTAGTTTGCTAGCGAGAGGCACCGGGGAGCTGTTTTTT.

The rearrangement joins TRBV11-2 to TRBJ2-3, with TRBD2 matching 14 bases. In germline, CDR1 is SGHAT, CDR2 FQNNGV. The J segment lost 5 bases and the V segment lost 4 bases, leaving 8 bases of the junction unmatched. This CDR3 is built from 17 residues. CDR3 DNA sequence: TGTGCCAGCAGCTCACGGGGGACTAGCGGGAGTGGAGATACGCAGTATTTT. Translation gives CASSSRGTSGSGDTQYF.

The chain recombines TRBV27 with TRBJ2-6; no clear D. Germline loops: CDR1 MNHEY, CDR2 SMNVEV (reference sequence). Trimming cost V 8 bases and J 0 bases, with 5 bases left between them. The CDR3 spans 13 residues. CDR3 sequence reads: CASVSSGANVLTF. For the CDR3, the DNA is TGTGCCAGCGTCAGCTCTGGGGCCAACGTCCTGACTTTC.